This TCR beta chain was retrieved from a study of blood T cell repertoires in COVID-19 (dated by TCRdb to 2020 to 2021). About the full investigation: Samples covering the acute and convalescent phases of COVID-19 were provided by collaborators in the United States, Italy and Spain. The prospective study material was composed of cDNA or gDNA derived from T cells, B-cell-depleted T cells, or PBMCs. The repertoires were released in a freely available public database meant as a resource for research on the immune response to SARS-CoV-2. The samples were drawn from the first 160 participants of the ongoing ImmuneRACE study and from 950 to 1,500 subjects provided by 6 global collaborators. Where available, HLA class I and class II types were taken from metadata supplied by the sample provider and were not determined by assay-based typing. A de-identified subject ID, COVID-19 status, age in years and sex were almost always included in the sample metadata. The dataset comprised deeply sampled blood TCRbeta repertoires from subjects exposed to, actively infected with, or recovered from COVID-19. What the study reported, not specific to this receptor: Clinical and demographic metadata were provided uncurated, with the amount varying by source and participant.

This clone was found a few times. Its antigen is not yet known. Base qualities are not recorded, but no much larger clone differs from it by a single base. The CDR3 numbers 13 residues from cysteine through phenylalanine. This entry keeps only the CDR3 DNA: 39 bases, framed from base 1. From a lookup of the germline V gene (reference sequence), CDR1 and CDR2 are LGHDT and YNNKEL. V loses 1 base, J loses 10 bases, and the germline ends lie 11 bases apart. At one collaborating source in Seattle, patients were enrolled during active infection and were followed longitudinally through the course of disease. Collaborating institutions collected whole blood in K2EDTA tubes following their own protocols. Collaborator samples were shipped for TCRbeta analysis as frozen whole blood, isolated PBMCs, or DNA extracted from either sample type. The immunoSEQ Assay, a bias-controlled multiplex PCR, was used to amplify TCRbeta CDR3 regions from genomic DNA. The authors' analysis ran thus. The number of nucleated cells in each sample was estimated from the amplification of reference gene primers within the assay. To quantify the absolute abundance of each unique TCRbeta CDR3 rearrangement, sequence reads were collapsed and filtered. For each sample, productive Simpson clonality was calculated as the square root of Simpson's diversity index across productive rearrangements. Sourced from immuneACCESS, this table was stored by TCRdb with only in-frame sequences that have V and J called. A share of the clones is absent; for the studies checked, an unresolved V gene accounts for under half, and the remainder has no known explanation. The V and J calls and clone size come from that table; D and trimming were worked out from the DNA. Across this sample there are 300,000 to 450,000 clones, with around 90% seen only once. Clones ranked in the top ten supply 3% of the sample.

This sequence uses TRBV3-1 (or the pseudogene TRBV3-2) and TRBJ2-1, and perhaps TRBD2 as D gene, on 5 matching bases. The material sequenced was peripheral blood. The sequence derives from a woman in her twenties or thirties with COVID-19, enrolled during active disease. The nucleotide sequence is given as TGTGCCAGCAGCCAAGTACCTACGGGGGAGCAGTTCTTC. It codes for CASSQVPTGEQFF.